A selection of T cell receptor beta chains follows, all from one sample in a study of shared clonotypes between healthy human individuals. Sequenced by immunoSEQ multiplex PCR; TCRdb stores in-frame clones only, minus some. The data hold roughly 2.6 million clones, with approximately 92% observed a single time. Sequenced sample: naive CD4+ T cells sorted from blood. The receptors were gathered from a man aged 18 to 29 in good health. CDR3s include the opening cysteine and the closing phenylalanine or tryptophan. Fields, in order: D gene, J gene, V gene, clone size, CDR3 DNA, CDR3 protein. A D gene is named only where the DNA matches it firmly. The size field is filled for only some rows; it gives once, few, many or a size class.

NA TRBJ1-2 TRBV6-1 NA TGTGCCAGCAGTGAAGCGGGGACAATCTATGGCTACACCTTC CASSEAGTIYGYTF
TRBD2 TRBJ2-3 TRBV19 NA TGTGCCAGTAGGGGAGCGGGGGGCCGAACAGATACGCAGTATTTT CASRGAGGRTDTQYF
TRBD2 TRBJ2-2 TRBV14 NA TGTGCCAGCAGCCAAGGGACGGGACTAGCGGCCGGGGAGCTGTTTTTT CASSQGTGLAAGELFF
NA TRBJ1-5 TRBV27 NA TGTGCCAGCAGTTTATCGCCCCCAGGGTCCCATAGCAATCAGCCCCAGCATTTT CASSLSPPGSHSNQPQHF
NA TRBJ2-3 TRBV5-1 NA TGCGCCAGCAGCAAGGGACCGCCCCCAGATACGCAGTATTTT CASSKGPPPDTQYF
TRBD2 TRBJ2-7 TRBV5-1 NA TGCGCCAGCAAGGTGGGGCCCACCCGGACTAGCGACATCCACGAGCAGTACTTC CASKVGPTRTSDIHEQYF
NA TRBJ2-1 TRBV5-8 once TGTGCCAGCAGCAGAAGCACCGGGACGCTTTCCTACAATGAGCAGTTCTTC CASSRSTGTLSYNEQFF
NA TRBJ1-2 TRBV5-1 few TGCGCCAGCAGCTTGACAGGGAGCTATGGCTACACCTTC CASSLTGSYGYTF
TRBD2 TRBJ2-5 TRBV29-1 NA TGCAGCGTTGTAGCGGGGGCTCACCAAGAGACCCAGTACTTC CSVVAGAHQETQYF
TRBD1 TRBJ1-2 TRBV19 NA TGTGCCAGTAGGGGTCCAGGGGGCAAGGAAGGCTACACCTTC CASRGPGGKEGYTF
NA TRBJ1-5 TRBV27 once TGTGCCAGCAGTTTAGAAGGGGCACCCAATCAGCCCCAGCATTTT CASSLEGAPNQPQHF
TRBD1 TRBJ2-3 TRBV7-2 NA TGTGCCAGCAGCTTGACAGGGCCACCCACAGATACGCAGTATTTT CASSLTGPPTDTQYF
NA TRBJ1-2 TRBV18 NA TGTGCCAGCTCTTCCCAGGGACTTAACTATGGCTACACCTTC CASSSQGLNYGYTF
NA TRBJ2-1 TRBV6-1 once TGTGCCAGCGTGGTACGGGGGAGCTCCTACAATGAGCAGTTCTTC CASVVRGSSYNEQFF
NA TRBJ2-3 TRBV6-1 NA TGTGCCAGCAGTACCAGGGTTGGGGGTACAGATACGCAGTATTTT CASSTRVGGTDTQYF
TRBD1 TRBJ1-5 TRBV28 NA TGTGCCAGCAGTTTGTACTCGCGACAGGGTTTGGGTAGCAGCAATCAGCCCCAGCATTTT CASSLYSRQGLGSSNQPQHF